This passage covers 3 T cell receptor beta chains from one sample sequenced in a study of siplizumab effects on memory and regulatory T cells. Generated by immunoSEQ multiplex PCR, the TCRdb table keeps only in-frame clones and is missing some. The top ten clones hold approximately 1.5% of a sample with about 100,000 clones, roughly 93% of them seen once. The sequenced material came from non-Treg CD4+ T cells sorted from blood. The receptors stem from a human donor in good health.

The J gene is TRBJ2-7, the V gene TRBV7-3; perhaps TRBD1 as D (6 bases). V lost 5 bases, J lost 0 bases, and 11 bases lay in between. Germline values: CDR1 SGHTA, CDR2 FQGTGA. The CDR3 totals 14 residues. CDR3 sequence reads: CASSRGTNSYEQYF. CDR3 bases: TGTGCCAGCAGCCGAGGGACAAACTCCTACGAGCAGTACTTC.

The rearrangement joins TRBV11-2 to TRBJ2-1; D is tentatively TRBD1 or TRBD2 (7 bases each). V lost 5 bases, J lost 3 bases, and 11 bases lay in between. The germline gives CDR1 SGHAT, CDR2 FQNNGV. The CDR3 has 14 amino acids. The CDR3 DNA reads TGTGCCAGCAGCCCAGGGGGGGTCTACAATGAGCAGTTCTTC. Translated, it gives CASSPGGVYNEQFF. Using reference TRBV11-2 and TRBJ2-1 for the parts outside the CDR3, the full variable domain is EAGVAQSPRYKIIEKRQSVAFWCNPISGHATLYWYQQILGQGPKLLIQFQNNGVVDDSQLPKDRFSAERLKGVDSTLKIQPAKLEDSAVYLCASSPGGVYNEQFFGPGTRLTVL.

The chain couples TRBV18 to TRBJ2-2; D uncertain. The CDR3 runs to 14 residues. Looked up from germline, CDR1 is KGHSH and CDR2 is LQKENI. Trimming left V 2 bases short and J 3 bases short, with 7 bases between. In DNA form, the CDR3 reads TGTGCCAGCTCACCAGGTCTGGACACCGGGGAGCTGTTTTTT. Its protein product is CASSPGLDTGELFF. Together with reference TRBV18 and TRBJ2-2, the CDR3 gives the full variable domain: NAGVMQNPRHLVRRRGQEARLRCSPMKGHSHVYWYRQLPEEGLKFMVYLQKENIIDESGMPKERFSAEFPKEGPSILRIQQVVRGDSAAYFCASSPGLDTGELFFGEGSRLTVL.